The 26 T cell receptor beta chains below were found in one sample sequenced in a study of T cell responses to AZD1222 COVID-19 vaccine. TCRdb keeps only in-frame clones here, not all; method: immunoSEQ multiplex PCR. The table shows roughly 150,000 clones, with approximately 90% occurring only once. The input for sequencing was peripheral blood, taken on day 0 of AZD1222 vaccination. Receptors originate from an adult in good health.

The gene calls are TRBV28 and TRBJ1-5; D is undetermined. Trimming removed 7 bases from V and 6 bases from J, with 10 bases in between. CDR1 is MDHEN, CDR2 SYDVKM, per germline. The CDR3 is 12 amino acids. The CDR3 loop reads CASKGLVQPQHF. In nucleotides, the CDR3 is TGTGCCAGCAAGGGCCTGGTTCAGCCCCAGCATTTT.

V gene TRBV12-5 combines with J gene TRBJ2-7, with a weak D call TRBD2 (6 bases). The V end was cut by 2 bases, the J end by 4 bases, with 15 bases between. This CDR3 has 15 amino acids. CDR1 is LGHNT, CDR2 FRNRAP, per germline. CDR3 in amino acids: CASGLTAGGGYEQYF. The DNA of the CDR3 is TGTGCTAGTGGTTTGACAGCCGGGGGTGGTTACGAGCAGTACTTC.

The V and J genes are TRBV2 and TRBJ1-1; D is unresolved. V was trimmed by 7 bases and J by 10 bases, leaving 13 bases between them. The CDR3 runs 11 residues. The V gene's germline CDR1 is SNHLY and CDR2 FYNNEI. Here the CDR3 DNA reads TGTGCCAGCACCCTTCACGAAGGAGCTTTCTTT. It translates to CASTLHEGAFF. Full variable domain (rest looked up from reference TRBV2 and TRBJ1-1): EPEVTQTPSHQVTQMGQEVILRCVPISNHLYFYWYRQILGQKVEFLVSFYNNEISEKSEIFDDQFSVERPDGSNFTLKIRSTKLEDSAMYFCASTLHEGAFFGQGTRLTVV.

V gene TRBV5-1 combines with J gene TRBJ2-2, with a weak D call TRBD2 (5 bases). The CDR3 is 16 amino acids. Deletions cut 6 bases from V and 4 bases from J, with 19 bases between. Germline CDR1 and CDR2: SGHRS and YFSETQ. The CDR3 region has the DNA TGCGCCAGCAACACCCCCGGGATTTGGGGCACCGGGGAGCTGTTTTTT. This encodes CASNTPGIWGTGELFF. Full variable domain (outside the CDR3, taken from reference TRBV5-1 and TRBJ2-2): KAGVTQTPRYLIKTRGQQVTLSCSPISGHRSVSWYQQTPGQGLQFLFEYFSETQRNKGNFPGRFSGRQFSNSRSEMNVSTLELGDSALYLCASNTPGIWGTGELFFGEGSRLTVL.

This CDR3 is CASGLQATNYGYTF. CDR3 nucleotides: TGTGCCAGCGGTCTACAGGCCACCAACTATGGCTACACCTTC. V and J are TRBV28 and TRBJ1-2; TRBD1 might be the D (5 bases). The CDR3 sequence is 14 residues long. Trimming shortened V by 8 bases and J by 2 bases, and 15 bases separated the two germline ends. Germline V gene lookup returns CDR1 MDHEN and CDR2 SYDVKM.

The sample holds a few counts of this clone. The CDR3 DNA sequence: TGTGCCAGCAGCTTCAGTTCACGGGCGGACACCGGGGAGCTGTTTTTT. It yields the protein CASSFSSRADTGELFF. V is TRBV7-3 and J is TRBJ2-2; D ambiguous. The germline CDR1 and CDR2 sequences are SGHTA and FQGTGA. The CDR3 loop spans 16 amino acids. V was trimmed by 3 bases and J by 3 bases, leaving 14 bases between them. The variable domain in full, completed from reference TRBV7-3 and TRBJ2-2, reads GAGVSQTPSNKVTEKGKYVELRCDPISGHTALYWYRQSLGQGPEFLIYFQGTGAADDSGLPNDRFFAVRPEGSVSTLKIQRTERGDSAVYLCASSFSSRADTGELFFGEGSRLTVL.

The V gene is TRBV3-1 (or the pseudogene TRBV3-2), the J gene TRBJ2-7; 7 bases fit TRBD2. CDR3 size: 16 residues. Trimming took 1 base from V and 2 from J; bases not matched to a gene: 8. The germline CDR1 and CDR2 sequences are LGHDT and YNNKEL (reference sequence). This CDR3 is CASSQVGGWGAYEQYF. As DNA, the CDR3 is TGTGCCAGCAGCCAAGTCGGGGGGTGGGGAGCCTACGAGCAGTACTTC.

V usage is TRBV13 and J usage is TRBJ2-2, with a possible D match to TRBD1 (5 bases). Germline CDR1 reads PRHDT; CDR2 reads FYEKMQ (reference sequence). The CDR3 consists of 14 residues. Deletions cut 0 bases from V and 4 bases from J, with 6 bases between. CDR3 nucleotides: TGTGCCAGCAGCTTAGGGACAGCCACCGGGGAGCTGTTTTTT. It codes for CASSLGTATGELFF. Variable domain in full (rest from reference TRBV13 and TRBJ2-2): AAGVIQSPRHLIKEKRETATLKCYPIPRHDTVYWYQQGPGQDPQFLISFYEKMQSDKGSIPDRFSAQQFSDYHSELNMSSLELGDSALYFCASSLGTATGELFFGEGSRLTVL.

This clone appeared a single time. The chain's CDR3 is CASSHSGSGFEQYF. The DNA of the CDR3 is TGTGCCAGCAGTCACAGCGGGAGCGGGTTCGAGCAGTACTTC. The V gene is TRBV27, the J gene TRBJ2-7; TRBD2 agrees at 8 bases. J was trimmed by 6 bases and V by 5 bases; bases with no gene match: 9. The V gene's germline CDR1 is MNHEY and CDR2 SMNVEV (reference sequence). The CDR3 loop spans 14 amino acids.

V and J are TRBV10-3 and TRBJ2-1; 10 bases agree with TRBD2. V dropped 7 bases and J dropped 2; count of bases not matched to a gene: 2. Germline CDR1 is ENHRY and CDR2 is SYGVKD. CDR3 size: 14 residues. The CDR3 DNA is TGTGCCATCATAGCGGGAGGACCCTACAATGAGCAGTTCTTC. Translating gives CAIIAGGPYNEQFF.

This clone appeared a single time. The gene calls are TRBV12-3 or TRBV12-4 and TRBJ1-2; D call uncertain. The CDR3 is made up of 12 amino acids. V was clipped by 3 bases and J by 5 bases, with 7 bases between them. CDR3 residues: CASSFGKYGYTF. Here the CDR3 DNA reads TGTGCCAGCAGTTTTGGGAAGTATGGCTACACCTTC.

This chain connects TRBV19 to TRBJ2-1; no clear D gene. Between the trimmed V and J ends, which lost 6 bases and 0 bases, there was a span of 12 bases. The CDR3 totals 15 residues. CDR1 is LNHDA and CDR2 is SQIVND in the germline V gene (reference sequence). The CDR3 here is CASSPEVSSYNEQFF. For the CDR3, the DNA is TGTGCCAGTAGCCCAGAGGTAAGCTCCTACAATGAGCAGTTCTTC. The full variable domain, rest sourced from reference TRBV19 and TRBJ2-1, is DGGITQSPKYLFRKEGQNVTLSCEQNLNHDAMYWYRQDPGQGLRLIYYSQIVNDFQKGDIAEGYSVSREKKESFPLTVTSAQKNPTAFYLCASSPEVSSYNEQFFGPGTRLTVL.

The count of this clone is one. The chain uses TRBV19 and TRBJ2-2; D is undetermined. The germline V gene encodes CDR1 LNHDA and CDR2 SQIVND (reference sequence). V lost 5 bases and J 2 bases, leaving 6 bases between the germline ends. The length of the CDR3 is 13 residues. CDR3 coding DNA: TGTGCCAGTAGTTATCGCAACACCGGGGAGCTGTTTTTT. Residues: CASSYRNTGELFF.

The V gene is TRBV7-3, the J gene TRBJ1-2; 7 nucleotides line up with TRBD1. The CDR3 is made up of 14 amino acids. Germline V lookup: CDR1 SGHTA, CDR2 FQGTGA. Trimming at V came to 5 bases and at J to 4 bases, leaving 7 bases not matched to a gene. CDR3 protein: CASSPGGSSYGYTF. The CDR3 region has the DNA TGTGCCAGCAGCCCAGGGGGATCAAGCTATGGCTACACCTTC. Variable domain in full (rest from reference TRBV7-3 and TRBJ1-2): GAGVSQTPSNKVTEKGKYVELRCDPISGHTALYWYRQSLGQGPEFLIYFQGTGAADDSGLPNDRFFAVRPEGSVSTLKIQRTERGDSAVYLCASSPGGSSYGYTFGSGTRLTVV.

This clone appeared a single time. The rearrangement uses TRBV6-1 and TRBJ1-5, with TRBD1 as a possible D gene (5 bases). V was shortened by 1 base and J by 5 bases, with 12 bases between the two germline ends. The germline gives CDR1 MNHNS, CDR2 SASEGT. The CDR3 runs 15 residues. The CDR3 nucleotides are TGTGCCAGCAGTGAAGGGGCCAGGGCTGATCAGCCCCAGCATTTT. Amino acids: CASSEGARADQPQHF.

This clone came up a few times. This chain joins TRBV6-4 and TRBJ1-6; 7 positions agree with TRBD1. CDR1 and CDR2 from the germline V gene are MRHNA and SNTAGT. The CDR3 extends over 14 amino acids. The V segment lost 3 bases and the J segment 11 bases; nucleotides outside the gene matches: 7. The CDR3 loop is CASSDRQGLTPLHF. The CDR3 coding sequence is TGTGCCAGCAGTGATCGACAGGGTTTGACACCCCTCCACTTT.

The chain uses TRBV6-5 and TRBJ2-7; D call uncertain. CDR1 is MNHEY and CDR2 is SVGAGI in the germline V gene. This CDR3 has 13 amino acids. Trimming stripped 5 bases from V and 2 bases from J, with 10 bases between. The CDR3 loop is CASSPGSPYEQYF. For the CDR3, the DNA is TGTGCCAGCAGTCCCGGGTCCCCCTACGAGCAGTACTTC.

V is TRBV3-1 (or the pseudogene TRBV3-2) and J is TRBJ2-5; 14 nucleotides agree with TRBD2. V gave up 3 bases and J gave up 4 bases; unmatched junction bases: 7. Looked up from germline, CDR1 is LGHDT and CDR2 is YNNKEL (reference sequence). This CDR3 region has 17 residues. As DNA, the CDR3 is TGTGCCAGCAGCCATGGGACTAGCGGGAGCATCAGAGAGACCCAGTACTTC. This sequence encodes CASSHGTSGSIRETQYF.

The CDR3 spells CAISPRGPGNTGELFF. CDR3 coding DNA: TGTGCCATCAGTCCCCGGGGACCGGGGAACACCGGGGAGCTGTTTTTT. V gene TRBV10-3 combines with J gene TRBJ2-2; D possibly matches TRBD1 or TRBD2 (5 bases each). The CDR3 has 16 residues. The germline V gene encodes CDR1 ENHRY and CDR2 SYGVKD. V lost 5 bases and J 1 base, leaving 14 bases between the germline ends.

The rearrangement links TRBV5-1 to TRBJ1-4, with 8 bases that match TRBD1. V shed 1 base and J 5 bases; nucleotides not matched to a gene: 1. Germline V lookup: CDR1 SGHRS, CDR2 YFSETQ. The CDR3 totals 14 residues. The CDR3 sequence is CASSLTGGNEKLFF. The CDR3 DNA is TGCGCCAGCAGCTTGACAGGGGGGAATGAAAAACTGTTTTTT.

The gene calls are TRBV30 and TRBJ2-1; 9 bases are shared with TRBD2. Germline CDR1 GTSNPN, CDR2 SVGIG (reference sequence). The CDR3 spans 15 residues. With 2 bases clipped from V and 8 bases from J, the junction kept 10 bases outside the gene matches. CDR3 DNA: TGTGCCTGGAGTTCTAGCGGGAAAGGGTTGTATGAGCAGTTCTTC. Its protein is CAWSSSGKGLYEQFF.

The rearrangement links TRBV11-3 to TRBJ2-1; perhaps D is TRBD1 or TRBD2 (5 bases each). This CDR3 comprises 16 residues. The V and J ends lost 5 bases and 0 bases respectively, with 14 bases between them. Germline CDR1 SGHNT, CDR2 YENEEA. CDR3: CASSARDLSSYNEQFF. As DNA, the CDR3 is TGTGCCAGCAGCGCCCGGGACCTCAGCTCCTACAATGAGCAGTTCTTC.

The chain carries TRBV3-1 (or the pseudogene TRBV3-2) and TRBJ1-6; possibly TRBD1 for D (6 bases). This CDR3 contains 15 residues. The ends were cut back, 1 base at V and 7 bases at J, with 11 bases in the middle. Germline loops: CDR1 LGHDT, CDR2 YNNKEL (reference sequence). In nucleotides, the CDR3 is TGTGCCAGCAGCCAAGGCGGACAGCCAAATTCACCCCTCCACTTT. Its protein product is CASSQGGQPNSPLHF.

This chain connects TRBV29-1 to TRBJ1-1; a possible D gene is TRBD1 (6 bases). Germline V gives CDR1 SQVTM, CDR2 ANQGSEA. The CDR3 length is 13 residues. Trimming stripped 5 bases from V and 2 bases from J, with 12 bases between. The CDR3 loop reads CSVQAGANTEAFF. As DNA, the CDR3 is TGCAGCGTTCAGGCAGGGGCCAACACTGAAGCTTTCTTT.

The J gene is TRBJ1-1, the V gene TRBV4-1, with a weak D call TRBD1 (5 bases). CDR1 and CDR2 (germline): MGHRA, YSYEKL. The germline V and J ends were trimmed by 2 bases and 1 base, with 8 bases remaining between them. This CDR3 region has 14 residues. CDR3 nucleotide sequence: TGCGCCAGCAGCCAATTAGGACAGAACACTGAAGCTTTCTTT. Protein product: CASSQLGQNTEAFF.

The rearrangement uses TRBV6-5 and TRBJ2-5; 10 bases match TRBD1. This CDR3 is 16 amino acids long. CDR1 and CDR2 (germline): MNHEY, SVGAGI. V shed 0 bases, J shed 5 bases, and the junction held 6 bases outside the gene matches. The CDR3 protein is CASSYSGQGLWETQYF. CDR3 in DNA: TGTGCCAGCAGTTACTCGGGACAGGGGTTATGGGAGACCCAGTACTTC.